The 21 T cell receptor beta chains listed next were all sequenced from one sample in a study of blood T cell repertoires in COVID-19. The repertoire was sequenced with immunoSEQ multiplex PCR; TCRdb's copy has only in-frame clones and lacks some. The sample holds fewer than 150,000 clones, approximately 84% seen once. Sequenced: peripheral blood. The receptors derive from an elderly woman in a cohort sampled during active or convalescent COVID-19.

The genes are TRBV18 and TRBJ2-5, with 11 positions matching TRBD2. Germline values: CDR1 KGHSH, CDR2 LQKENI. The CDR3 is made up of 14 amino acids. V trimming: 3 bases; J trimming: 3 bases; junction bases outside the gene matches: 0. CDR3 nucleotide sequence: TGTGCCAGCTCACCGACTAGCGGGGAAGAGACCCAGTACTTC. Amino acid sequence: CASSPTSGEETQYF.

The CDR3 loop reads CSASASRGGYEQYF. The CDR3 DNA follows: TGCAGTGCTAGTGCCTCGCGGGGGGGCTACGAGCAGTACTTC. J is TRBJ2-7 and V is TRBV20-1; 9 bases align to TRBD2. The germline gives CDR1 DFQATT, CDR2 SNEGSKA (reference sequence). The CDR3 totals 14 residues. Unmatched junction bases numbered 6, after V lost 3 bases and J lost 3 bases.

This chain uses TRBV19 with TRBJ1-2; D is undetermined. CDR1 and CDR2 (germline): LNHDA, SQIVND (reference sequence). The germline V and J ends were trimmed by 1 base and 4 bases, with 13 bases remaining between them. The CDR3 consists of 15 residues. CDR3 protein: CASSIAGGSLYGYTF. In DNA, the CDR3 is TGTGCCAGTAGTATAGCCGGAGGTTCCCTCTATGGCTACACCTTC.

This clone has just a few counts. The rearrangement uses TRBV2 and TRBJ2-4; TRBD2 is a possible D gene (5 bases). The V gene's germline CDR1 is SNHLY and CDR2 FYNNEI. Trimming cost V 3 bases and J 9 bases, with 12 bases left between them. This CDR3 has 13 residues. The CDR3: CASSEASRSIQYF. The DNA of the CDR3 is TGTGCCAGCAGTGAGGCTAGCCGGTCCATTCAGTACTTC.

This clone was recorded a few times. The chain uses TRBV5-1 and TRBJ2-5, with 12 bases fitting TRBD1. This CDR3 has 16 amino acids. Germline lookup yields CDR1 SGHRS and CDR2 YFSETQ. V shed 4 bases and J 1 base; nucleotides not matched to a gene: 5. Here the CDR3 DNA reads TGCGCCAGCAGCCGCGGGACAGGGGGCCTCCAAGAGACCCAGTACTTC. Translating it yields CASSRGTGGLQETQYF.

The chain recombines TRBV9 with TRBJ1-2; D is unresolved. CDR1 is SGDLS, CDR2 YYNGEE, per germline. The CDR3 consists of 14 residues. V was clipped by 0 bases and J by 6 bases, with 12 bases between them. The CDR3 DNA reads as TGTGCCAGCAGCGTAGAGGCAGGAAGGAATGGCTACACCTTC. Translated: CASSVEAGRNGYTF.

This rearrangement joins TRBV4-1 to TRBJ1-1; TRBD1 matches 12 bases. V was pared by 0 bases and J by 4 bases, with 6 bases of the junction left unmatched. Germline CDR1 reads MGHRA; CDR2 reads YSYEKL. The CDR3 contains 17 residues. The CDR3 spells CASSQDRDRGPGTEAFF. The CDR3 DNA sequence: TGCGCCAGCAGCCAAGACCGGGACAGGGGGCCGGGCACTGAAGCTTTCTTT.

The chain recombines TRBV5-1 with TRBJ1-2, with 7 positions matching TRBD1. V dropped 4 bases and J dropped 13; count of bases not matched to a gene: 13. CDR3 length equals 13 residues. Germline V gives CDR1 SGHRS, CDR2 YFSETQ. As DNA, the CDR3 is TGCGCCAGCAGCACCCCGACAGGGCTCGGTTCCACCTTC. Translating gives CASSTPTGLGSTF.

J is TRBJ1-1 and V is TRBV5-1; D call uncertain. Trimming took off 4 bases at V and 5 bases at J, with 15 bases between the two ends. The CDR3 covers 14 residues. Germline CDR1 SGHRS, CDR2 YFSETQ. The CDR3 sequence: CASSPSEGGTEAFF. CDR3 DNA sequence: TGCGCCAGCAGCCCCTCGGAGGGAGGAACTGAAGCTTTCTTT.

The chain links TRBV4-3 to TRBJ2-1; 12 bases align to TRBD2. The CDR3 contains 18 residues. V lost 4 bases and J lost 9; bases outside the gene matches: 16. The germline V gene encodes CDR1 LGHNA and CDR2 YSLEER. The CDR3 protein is CASSLNAGSSGGAVEQFF. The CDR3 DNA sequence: TGCGCCAGCAGCCTCAATGCCGGATCTAGCGGGGGGGCCGTTGAGCAGTTCTTC.

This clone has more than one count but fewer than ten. CDR3 sequence (DNA): TGTGCCAGCAGTCACGCGGGGGGAAGGAACAATGAGCAGTTCTTC. It translates to CASSHAGGRNNEQFF. The gene calls are TRBV6-2 or TRBV6-3 and TRBJ2-1; 8 nucleotides match TRBD2. This CDR3 has 15 residues. CDR1 and CDR2 (germline): MNHEY, SVGEGT. The junction had 8 bases not matched to a gene; V was cut back by 5 bases and J by 5 bases.

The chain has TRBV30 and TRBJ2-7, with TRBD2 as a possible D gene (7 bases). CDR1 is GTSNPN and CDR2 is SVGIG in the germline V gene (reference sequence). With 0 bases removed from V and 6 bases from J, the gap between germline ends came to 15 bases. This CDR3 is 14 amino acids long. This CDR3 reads CAWSVRGGAREQYF. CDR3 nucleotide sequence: TGTGCCTGGAGTGTACGAGGGGGGGCCCGCGAGCAGTACTTC.

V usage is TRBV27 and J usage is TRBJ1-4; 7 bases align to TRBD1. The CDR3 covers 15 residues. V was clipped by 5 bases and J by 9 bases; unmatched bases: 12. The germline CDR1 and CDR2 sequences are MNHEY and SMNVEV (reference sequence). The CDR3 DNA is TGTGCCAGCAGTATCGCCACCGGGACAGCTAAAAAACTGTTTTTT. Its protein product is CASSIATGTAKKLFF.

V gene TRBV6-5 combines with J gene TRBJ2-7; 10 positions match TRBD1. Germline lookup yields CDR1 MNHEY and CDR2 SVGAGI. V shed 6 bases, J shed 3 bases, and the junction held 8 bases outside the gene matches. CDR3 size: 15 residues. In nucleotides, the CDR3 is TGTGCCAGCAGACAAGAGGGGACAGGGGTCTACGAGCAGTACGTC. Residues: CASRQEGTGVYEQYV.

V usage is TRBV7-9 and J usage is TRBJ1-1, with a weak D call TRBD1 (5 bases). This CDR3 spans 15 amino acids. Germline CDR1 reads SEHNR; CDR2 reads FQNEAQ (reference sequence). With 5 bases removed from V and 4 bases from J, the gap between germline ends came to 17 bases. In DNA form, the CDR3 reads TGTGCCAGCAGCCGCGGCTCGGGCAGGGTCACTGAAGCTTTCTTT. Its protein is CASSRGSGRVTEAFF.

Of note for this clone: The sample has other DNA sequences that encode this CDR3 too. Written as DNA, the CDR3 is TGCGCCAGCAGCCAAGAACAGGGATCGGGGGGCTACACCTTC. This codes for CASSQEQGSGGYTF. V usage is TRBV4-1 and J usage is TRBJ1-2; a possible D gene is TRBD1 (6 bases). From germline, CDR1 is MGHRA and CDR2 YSYEKL. V was clipped by 0 bases and J by 8 bases, with 13 bases between them. The CDR3 covers 14 residues.

The CDR3 loop reads CASSLPGTGGVGYTF. The CDR3 DNA reads as TGCGCCAGCAGCTTGCCGGGGACAGGTGGGGTTGGCTACACCTTC. The V call is TRBV5-1, the J call TRBJ1-2, with 8 bases aligning to TRBD1. Germline CDR1 reads SGHRS; CDR2 reads YFSETQ. With V trimmed by 1 base and J by 7 bases, 9 bases remained unmatched. This CDR3 region has 15 residues.

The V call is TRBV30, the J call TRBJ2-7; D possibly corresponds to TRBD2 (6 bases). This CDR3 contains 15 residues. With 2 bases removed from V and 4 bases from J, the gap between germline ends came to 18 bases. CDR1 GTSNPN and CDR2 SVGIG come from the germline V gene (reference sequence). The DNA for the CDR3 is TGTGCCTGGAGTCCTCTAGCGACCCGTATTTACGAGCAGTACTTC. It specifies CAWSPLATRIYEQYF.

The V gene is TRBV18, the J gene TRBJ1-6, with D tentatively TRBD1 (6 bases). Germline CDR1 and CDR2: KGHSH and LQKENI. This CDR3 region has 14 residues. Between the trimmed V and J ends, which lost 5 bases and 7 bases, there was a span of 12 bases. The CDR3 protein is CASSSRDINSPLHF. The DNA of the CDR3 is TGTGCCAGCTCATCCCGGGACATAAATTCACCCCTCCACTTT.

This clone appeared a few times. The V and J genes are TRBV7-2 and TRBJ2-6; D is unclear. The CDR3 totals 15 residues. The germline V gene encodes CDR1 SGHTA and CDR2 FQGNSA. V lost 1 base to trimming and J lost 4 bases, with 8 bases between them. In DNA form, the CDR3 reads TGTGCCAGCAGCTTAGGCCGGTGGGGGGCCAACGTCCTGACTTTC. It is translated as CASSLGRWGANVLTF. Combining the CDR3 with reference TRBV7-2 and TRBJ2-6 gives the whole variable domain GAGVSQSPSNKVTEKGKDVELRCDPISGHTALYWYRQSLGQGLEFLIYFQGNSAPDKSGLPSDRFSAERTGGSVSTLTIQRTQQEDSAVYLCASSLGRWGANVLTFGAGSRLTVL.

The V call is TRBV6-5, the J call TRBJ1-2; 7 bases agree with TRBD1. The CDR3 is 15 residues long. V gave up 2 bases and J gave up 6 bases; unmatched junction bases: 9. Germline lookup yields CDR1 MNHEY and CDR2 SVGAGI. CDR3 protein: CASSYTTGVGDGYTF. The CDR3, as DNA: TGTGCCAGCAGTTACACCACAGGGGTAGGGGATGGCTACACCTTC.